These T cell receptor beta chains were read from a single sample in a study of control samples from healthy donors and cancer patients. Data came from immunoSEQ multiplex PCR; TCRdb stores just in-frame clones and leaves some out. The top ten hold 2.5% of the sample, which has 85,000 to 120,000 clones, approximately 90% seen once. Specimen: blood. All receptors derive from a young woman in good health. Both conserved end residues are part of each CDR3. Fields, in order: V gene, J gene, clone size, D gene, CDR3 protein, CDR3 DNA. D genes are given only for firm matches. Clone size appears in some rows only: once, few, many, or a class for an expanded clone.

v_call: TRBV19; j_call: TRBJ2-7; clone_size: -; d_call: -; cdr3_aa: CASSIGGVYEQYF; cdr3_nt: TGTGCCAGTAGTATCGGCGGAGTCTACGAGCAGTACTTC
v_call: TRBV4-1; j_call: TRBJ2-5; clone_size: -; d_call: TRBD2; cdr3_aa: CASSQDRVAGWGVGETQYF; cdr3_nt: TGCGCCAGCAGCCAAGATCGGGTAGCGGGTTGGGGGGTAGGGGAGACCCAGTACTTC
v_call: TRBV11-2; j_call: TRBJ2-7; clone_size: -; d_call: TRBD2; cdr3_aa: CASTIAGRLHEQYF; cdr3_nt: TGTGCCAGCACCATAGCGGGGAGGCTCCACGAGCAGTACTTC
v_call: TRBV20-1; j_call: TRBJ1-4; clone_size: -; d_call: -; cdr3_aa: CSASSFAGDNEKLFF; cdr3_nt: TGCAGTGCTAGTTCATTCGCAGGGGATAATGAAAAACTGTTTTTT
v_call: TRBV5-1; j_call: TRBJ1-1; clone_size: -; d_call: -; cdr3_aa: CASSYNPEGYTEAFF; cdr3_nt: TGCGCCAGCAGCTACAATCCGGAGGGGTACACTGAAGCTTTCTTT
v_call: TRBV19; j_call: TRBJ2-7; clone_size: -; d_call: TRBD2; cdr3_aa: CASREVAGAYEQYF; cdr3_nt: TGTGCCAGTAGAGAAGTAGCGGGAGCGTACGAGCAGTACTTC
v_call: TRBV3-1/TRBV3-2; j_call: TRBJ2-2; clone_size: -; d_call: -; cdr3_aa: CASSQGGTNTGELFF; cdr3_nt: TGTGCCAGCAGCCAAGGAGGGACGAACACCGGGGAGCTGTTTTTT
v_call: TRBV6-2/TRBV6-3; j_call: TRBJ2-2; clone_size: -; d_call: -; cdr3_aa: CASSYRDSLANTGELFF; cdr3_nt: TGTGCCAGCAGTTACCGGGACTCATTAGCCAACACCGGGGAGCTGTTTTTT
v_call: TRBV12-3/TRBV12-4; j_call: TRBJ2-2; clone_size: -; d_call: -; cdr3_aa: CASSYHTGELFF; cdr3_nt: TGTGCCAGCAGTTACCACACCGGGGAGCTGTTTTTT
v_call: TRBV27; j_call: TRBJ1-3; clone_size: -; d_call: -; cdr3_aa: CASSLGGGGNTIYF; cdr3_nt: TGTGCCAGCAGTTTAGGGGGTGGTGGAAACACCATATATTTT
v_call: TRBV5-1; j_call: TRBJ1-5; clone_size: -; d_call: TRBD1; cdr3_aa: CASSLGTGNGNQPQHF; cdr3_nt: TGCGCCAGCAGCTTGGGGACAGGTAACGGCAATCAGCCCCAGCATTTT
v_call: TRBV11-2; j_call: TRBJ1-1; clone_size: once; d_call: -; cdr3_aa: CASSLGVNTEAFF; cdr3_nt: TGTGCCAGCAGCTTAGGCGTGAACACTGAAGCTTTCTTT
v_call: TRBV3-1/TRBV3-2; j_call: TRBJ2-1; clone_size: -; d_call: TRBD2; cdr3_aa: CASSQGALAGGLSSYNEQFF; cdr3_nt: TGTGCCAGCAGCCAAGGAGCGCTAGCGGGGGGCCTAAGCTCCTACAATGAGCAGTTCTTC
v_call: TRBV15; j_call: TRBJ1-4; clone_size: -; d_call: -; cdr3_aa: CATSRQNEKLFF; cdr3_nt: TGTGCCACCAGCCGACAGAATGAAAAACTGTTTTTT
v_call: TRBV2; j_call: TRBJ2-5; clone_size: medium-sized; d_call: -; cdr3_aa: CAGSLAHQETQYF; cdr3_nt: TGTGCCGGAAGCCTAGCGCACCAAGAGACCCAGTACTTC
v_call: TRBV3-1/TRBV3-2; j_call: TRBJ1-2; clone_size: -; d_call: -; cdr3_aa: CASSQETPGYGYTF; cdr3_nt: TGTGCCAGCAGCCAAGAGACGCCAGGGTATGGCTACACCTTC
v_call: TRBV27; j_call: TRBJ2-7; clone_size: -; d_call: -; cdr3_aa: CASSTRDGSYEQYF; cdr3_nt: TGTGCCAGCAGTACCCGGGACGGATCCTACGAGCAGTACTTC
v_call: TRBV30; j_call: TRBJ1-3; clone_size: -; d_call: -; cdr3_aa: CAWSRGRLRNTIYF; cdr3_nt: TGTGCCTGGAGCAGGGGAAGGCTTCGAAACACCATATATTTT
v_call: TRBV3-1/TRBV3-2; j_call: TRBJ1-4; clone_size: -; d_call: -; cdr3_aa: CASSQAGSNEKLFF; cdr3_nt: TGTGCCAGCAGCCAAGCAGGGTCTAATGAAAAACTGTTTTTT
v_call: TRBV7-9; j_call: TRBJ1-3; clone_size: -; d_call: -; cdr3_aa: CASSSGDGFSGNTIYF; cdr3_nt: TGTGCCAGCAGCTCTGGGGACGGATTCTCTGGAAACACCATATATTTT
v_call: TRBV28; j_call: TRBJ1-1; clone_size: -; d_call: -; cdr3_aa: CAAAPAEGTEAFF; cdr3_nt: TGTGCCGCCGCCCCGGCGGAGGGAACTGAAGCTTTCTTT
v_call: TRBV11-3; j_call: TRBJ2-7; clone_size: -; d_call: TRBD1; cdr3_aa: CASSRGQGSYEQYF; cdr3_nt: TGTGCCAGCAGCAGGGGACAGGGGTCCTACGAGCAGTACTTC
v_call: TRBV7-2; j_call: TRBJ1-2; clone_size: -; d_call: -; cdr3_aa: CASSTTNYGYTF; cdr3_nt: TGTGCCAGCAGCACCACTAACTATGGCTACACCTTC
v_call: TRBV6-4; j_call: TRBJ2-7; clone_size: -; d_call: TRBD2; cdr3_aa: CASRTSLYEQYF; cdr3_nt: TGTGCCAGCAGGACTAGCTTATACGAGCAGTACTTC
v_call: TRBV13; j_call: TRBJ2-1; clone_size: once; d_call: TRBD2; cdr3_aa: CASSLGVAGAYNEQFF; cdr3_nt: TGTGCCAGCAGCTTAGGGGTAGCGGGAGCGTACAATGAGCAGTTCTTC
v_call: TRBV19; j_call: TRBJ2-5; clone_size: -; d_call: -; cdr3_aa: CASSIQGPLGETQYF; cdr3_nt: TGTGCCAGTAGTATTCAAGGGCCCCTCGGGGAGACCCAGTACTTC
v_call: TRBV24-1; j_call: TRBJ1-1; clone_size: -; d_call: -; cdr3_aa: CATSDLGGGPEAFF; cdr3_nt: TGTGCCACCAGTGATTTAGGGGGGGGTCCTGAAGCTTTCTTT
v_call: TRBV4-3; j_call: TRBJ2-7; clone_size: -; d_call: -; cdr3_aa: CASSQDLVGSPEQYF; cdr3_nt: TGCGCCAGCAGCCAAGATCTGGTAGGCTCGCCTGAGCAGTACTTC